This T cell receptor (beta chain) appears in the sequencing data of a study of blood T cell repertoires in COVID-19. Study as a whole: Sample material is recorded as cDNA or gDNA derived from T cells, B-cell-depleted T cells, or PBMCs.

Original processing methods: The assay estimated nucleated cells by amplifying reference gene primers. Generated by immunoSEQ multiplex PCR, the TCRdb table keeps only in-frame clones and is missing some. V and J calls and clone size are those listed in that table; D and trimming were worked out from the DNA. This sample has 340,000 or so clones, with around 90% found just once. Germline loops: CDR1 KGHSH, CDR2 LQKENI. The length of the CDR3 is 12 residues. V was pared by 3 bases and J by 12 bases, with 5 bases of the junction left unmatched. Sequenced input: peripheral blood. The J gene is TRBJ2-1, the V gene TRBV18; TRBD1 matches 7 bases. The TCR was taken from a man aged 45-65 years with active or convalescent COVID-19. CDR3 loop: CASSPDRTGQFF. The CDR3 nucleotides read TGTGCCAGCTCACCCGATAGGACAGGGCAGTTCTTC.